Listed here is a single TCR beta chain. The source of the sample is a study of blood T cell repertoires in COVID-19. Study-level information: Whether acute or convalescent, the COVID-19 samples came from the United States, Italy and Spain. Nucleic acid was either cDNA or gDNA, and it came from T cells, B-cell-depleted T cells, or PBMCs.

Per the study methods: Reference gene primer amplification gave nucleated cell count estimates. Only in-frame clones appear in the TCRdb table, and some are missing; sequencing was by immunoSEQ multiplex PCR. That table furnishes V, J and clone size, whereas the DNA furnished D and trimming. The sample holds about 120,000 clones; 78% are singletons and the top ten take about 2.3%. Trimming took 4 bases from V and 3 from J, leaving 13 bases between them. The CDR3 totals 16 residues. CDR1 is LGHNA, CDR2 YNFKEQ, per germline. The clonotype was recovered from a man between 65 and 80 years old with acute or convalescent COVID-19. The gene calls are TRBV4-2 and TRBJ1-6; TRBD1 might be the D (6 bases). The sequencing sample was made of peripheral blood. As DNA, the CDR3 is TGTGCCAGCAGCCCACGACCGGGACACTATAATTCACCCCTCCACTTT. This gives the protein CASSPRPGHYNSPLHF.